The 14 T cell receptor beta chains below all came from one sample that was sequenced in a study of shared clonotypes between healthy human individuals. This table comes from immunoSEQ multiplex PCR, and its TCRdb copy is limited to in-frame clones, with some not included. Of about 1,800,000 clones in the sample, roughly 95% were seen once. Terminally differentiated effector memory CD45RA+ cells were left out of the naive CD8 fraction, which was CD45RO-negative and positively selected for CCR7. Sequences were obtained from naive CD8+ T cells sorted from blood. These receptors originate from a man aged 18 to 29 in good health.

V gene TRBV7-2 combines with J gene TRBJ1-2; D perhaps matches TRBD1 (6 bases). The length of the CDR3 is 12 residues. The V gene lost 6 bases and the J gene lost 8 bases, with 13 bases spanning the gap. CDR1 SGHTA and CDR2 FQGNSA come from the germline V gene. The CDR3 region is CASRDSISGYTF. In nucleotides, the CDR3 is TGTGCCAGCAGGGACAGTATTTCAGGCTACACCTTC.

As regards this clone: Within the sample, other DNA sequences also encode this same CDR3. This chain links TRBV6-5 with TRBJ2-7; the D gene is possibly TRBD2 (7 bases). The CDR3 loop spans 15 amino acids. Trimming took off 0 bases at V and 4 bases at J, with 13 bases between the two ends. Looked up from germline, CDR1 is MNHEY and CDR2 is SVGAGI. CDR3 DNA: TGTGCCAGCAGTTACTCGGGGGGGGCGTTGTACGAGCAGTACTTC. Translation: CASSYSGGALYEQYF.

This chain uses TRBV5-6 with TRBJ2-7; D might be TRBD1 or TRBD2, each matching 6 bases. This CDR3 contains 14 residues. Per germline, CDR1 SGHDT and CDR2 YYEEEE. V lost 4 bases and J lost 5, with 16 bases in between. The CDR3 protein is CASSRGEWRDEQYF. CDR3 in DNA: TGTGCCAGCAGCAGGGGGGAGTGGAGGGACGAGCAGTACTTC.

The chain uses TRBV10-2 and TRBJ1-2; maybe TRBD1 (6 bases). V was cut by 2 bases and J by 8 bases, with 9 bases left in between. The CDR3 has 12 residues. Germline assignment: CDR1 WSHSY and CDR2 SAAADI. The DNA for the CDR3 is TGCGCCAGCAGTGAGACAGGGTACGGCTACACCTTC. Translating it yields CASSETGYGYTF.

The gene calls are TRBV6-6 and TRBJ1-1, with 9 positions matching TRBD1. Germline CDR1 MNHNY, CDR2 SVGAGI (reference sequence). V gave up 5 bases and J gave up 3 bases; unmatched junction bases: 7. The CDR3 has 15 amino acids. CDR3 loop: CASSGTGGWDTEAFF. In DNA, the CDR3 is TGTGCCAGCAGTGGTACAGGGGGCTGGGACACTGAAGCTTTCTTT.

In its sample, this clone was seen once. In DNA form, the CDR3 reads TGCGCCAGCAGCGCTCCCGGGACAGGGTTTCGGGAGCAGTACTTC. Protein sequence: CASSAPGTGFREQYF. V usage is TRBV4-1 and J usage is TRBJ2-7; 9 bases are a match to TRBD1. The junction had 12 bases not matched to a gene; V was cut back by 5 bases and J by 7 bases. The germline V gene has CDR1 MGHRA and CDR2 YSYEKL. The CDR3 is made up of 15 amino acids.

The genes are TRBV9 and TRBJ2-2; 10 bases are a match to TRBD2. This CDR3 comprises 16 residues. Germline V gene data show CDR1 as SGDLS and CDR2 as YYNGEE. The junction had 6 bases not matched to a gene; V was cut back by 4 bases and J by 3 bases. The CDR3 region has the DNA TGTGCCAGCAGCCCCCGGACTAGCGGACACACCGGGGAGCTGTTTTTT. Protein sequence: CASSPRTSGHTGELFF.

The chain recombines TRBV6-1 with TRBJ2-7; D is perhaps TRBD1 or TRBD2 (5 bases each). The CDR3 runs to 15 residues. V gave up 5 bases and J gave up 0 bases, with 14 bases separating them. CDR1 and CDR2 (germline): MNHNS, SASEGT. CDR3 protein: CASSLRDGGSYEQYF. The CDR3 DNA is TGTGCCAGCAGTCTCCGGGACGGAGGCTCCTACGAGCAGTACTTC.

This clone was counted a single time. The chain uses TRBV4-1 and TRBJ2-1; possibly TRBD2 for D (5 bases). The CDR3 has 15 amino acids. Germline CDR1 and CDR2: MGHRA and YSYEKL. Trimming removed 4 bases at V and 0 bases at J, with 10 bases between. CDR3 protein: CASSRRESSYNEQFF. The CDR3 region has the DNA TGCGCCAGCAGCCGTCGGGAAAGCTCCTACAATGAGCAGTTCTTC.

This rearrangement joins TRBV19 to TRBJ1-2, with D uncertain. Germline CDR1 LNHDA, CDR2 SQIVND (reference sequence). V was pared by 2 bases and J by 3 bases, with 13 bases between. The CDR3 spans 15 residues. The CDR3 loop is CASSIREEVDYGYTF. CDR3 DNA sequence: TGTGCCAGTAGTATAAGAGAGGAGGTCGACTATGGCTACACCTTC. Filled out from reference TRBV19 and TRBJ1-2, the complete variable domain reads DGGITQSPKYLFRKEGQNVTLSCEQNLNHDAMYWYRQDPGQGLRLIYYSQIVNDFQKGDIAEGYSVSREKKESFPLTVTSAQKNPTAFYLCASSIREEVDYGYTFGSGTRLTVV.

This rearrangement joins TRBV5-4 to TRBJ2-7; 8 nucleotides align to TRBD1. The CDR3 sequence is 13 residues long. Looked up from germline, CDR1 is SGHNT and CDR2 is YYREEE (reference sequence). J gave up 6 bases and V 3 bases, and 5 bases lay outside the gene matches. CDR3 nucleotides: TGTGCCAGCAGCTGGACAGGGCCTGGCGAGCAGTACTTC. Translating it yields CASSWTGPGEQYF.

This clone was seen just once. The identical CDR3 is also encoded by other nucleotide sequences in the sample. The V gene is TRBV5-4, the J gene TRBJ1-6; D gene ambiguous. V was clipped by 1 base and J by 6 bases, with 8 bases between them. Germline CDR1 SGHNT, CDR2 YYREEE (reference sequence). CDR3 length: 14 residues. CDR3 protein: CASSLWGSNSPLHF. The CDR3 bases are TGTGCCAGCAGCTTGTGGGGTTCTAATTCACCCCTCCACTTT.

This rearrangement joins TRBV28 to TRBJ2-3, with TRBD1 matching over 7 bases. J lost 1 base, V lost 2 bases, and 3 bases had no gene match. The CDR3 is made up of 15 amino acids. The germline V gene has CDR1 MDHEN and CDR2 SYDVKM. The CDR3 reads CASSLDRVGTDTQYF. CDR3 DNA sequence: TGTGCCAGCAGTTTAGACAGGGTGGGCACAGATACGCAGTATTTT.

The chain recombines TRBV28 with TRBJ1-1; 9 bases fit TRBD1. The CDR3 extends over 14 amino acids. Losses at the gene ends were 3 bases for V and 9 bases for J; bases not matched to a gene: 8. CDR1 and CDR2 from the germline V gene are MDHEN and SYDVKM. CDR3 sequence (DNA): TGTGCCAGCAGTTTTACAGGGGGCGGTGAGAAAGCTTTCTTT. The encoded protein is CASSFTGGGEKAFF.